This T cell receptor (beta chain) was recorded in a study of cytomegalovirus exposure and HLA in healthy donors. The overall study: Out of about 180 million T cells, an earlier analysis found fewer than 140 million unique TCR beta sequences in total. Study-wide points: The investigators catalogued 164 TCR beta chains as cytomegalovirus-associated.

Primers for the PCR totalled 60 Vbeta and 13 Jbeta. Produced via immunoSEQ multiplex PCR; TCRdb's table is partial and in-frame only. The sample includes around 110,000 clones, around 70% seen only once; the top ten take 1.6%. This clone was seen a handful of times. Its antigen is not known. Looked up from germline, CDR1 is MDHEN and CDR2 is SYDVKM. The CDR3 is 13 residues long. Between the trimmed V and J ends, which lost 9 bases and 4 bases, there was a span of 14 bases. The chain links TRBV28 to TRBJ2-3; D is undetermined. The sample taken for sequencing was PBMCs. The TCR sequence derives from a young woman in good health and CMV-seronegative. The DNA of the CDR3 is TGTGCCAGAAGTAGCAGGCTATCAGATACGCAGTATTTT. The encoded protein is CARSSRLSDTQYF.